The 32 T cell receptor beta chains presented below share a single source sample, sequenced in a study of T cell changes during pregnancy in multiple sclerosis. The method was immunoSEQ multiplex PCR; TCRdb's version includes in-frame clones alone and lacks a portion of them. This table holds under 65,000 clones, 93% found once. Material: CD8+ T cells from peripheral blood mononuclear cells, obtained in the second trimester of pregnancy. The receptors were sampled from a female donor with multiple sclerosis, enrolled in a pregnancy study.

The chain is built from TRBV5-8 and TRBJ1-4, with 8 bases matching TRBD1. The CDR3 has 17 amino acids. V was clipped by 2 bases and J by 5 bases; unmatched bases: 11. Germline V gives CDR1 SGHTS, CDR2 YDEGEE. This CDR3 is CASSFVVPGDRNEKLFF. In DNA form, the CDR3 reads TGTGCCAGCAGCTTTGTAGTTCCGGGGGACAGGAATGAAAAACTGTTTTTT.

The chain is built from TRBV27 and TRBJ2-7; TRBD1 is a possible D gene (5 bases). The germline V gene has CDR1 MNHEY and CDR2 SMNVEV (reference sequence). The CDR3 sequence is 11 residues long. Trimming removed 8 bases from V and 3 bases from J, with 8 bases in between. The CDR3 sequence: CASRQNYEQYF. CDR3 nucleotide sequence: TGTGCCAGCCGACAGAACTACGAGCAGTACTTC.

The CDR3 region has the DNA TGTGCCAGCACGACAGATACGCAGTATTTT. As protein: CASTTDTQYF. This rearrangement joins TRBV2 to TRBJ2-3; D gene unclear. Trimming took off 7 bases at V and 3 bases at J, with 2 bases between the two ends. The CDR3 consists of 10 residues. Per germline, CDR1 SNHLY and CDR2 FYNNEI.

The genes are TRBV9 and TRBJ2-7; TRBD1 agrees at 8 bases. Germline CDR1 and CDR2: SGDLS and YYNGEE. Trimming at V came to 3 bases and at J to 1 base, leaving 3 bases not matched to a gene. The CDR3 totals 14 residues. The CDR3 DNA sequence: TGTGCCAGCAGCGGCCGGGACAGGTCCTACGAGCAGTACTTC. It yields the protein CASSGRDRSYEQYF.

The genes are TRBV6-5 and TRBJ1-1; TRBD1 matches at 7 bases. The germline V gene encodes CDR1 MNHEY and CDR2 SVGAGI. This CDR3 is built from 14 residues. The V and J ends lost 0 bases and 8 bases, in that order; junction bases with no gene match: 6. The CDR3 reads CASSYSTGDREAFF. The CDR3 region has the DNA TGTGCCAGCAGTTACTCGACGGGGGACAGAGAAGCTTTCTTT.

The chain combines TRBV18 with TRBJ1-4; 7 bases are shared with TRBD1. J was trimmed by 6 bases and V by 6 bases; bases with no gene match: 16. CDR1 KGHSH and CDR2 LQKENI come from the germline V gene. CDR3 size: 17 residues. The CDR3 reads CASSHTVGGRSHEKLFF. DNA for the CDR3: TGTGCCAGCTCGCATACCGTAGGGGGCAGATCCCATGAAAAACTGTTTTTT.

The genes are TRBV19 and TRBJ1-1; D uncertain. From germline, CDR1 is LNHDA and CDR2 SQIVND (reference sequence). The germline V and J ends were trimmed by 0 bases and 3 bases, with 11 bases remaining between them. The CDR3 contains 15 residues. CDR3 protein: CASSIDSGVYTEAFF. The CDR3 region has the DNA TGTGCCAGTAGTATAGATAGCGGGGTGTACACTGAAGCTTTCTTT.

V gene TRBV7-9 combines with J gene TRBJ1-2, with 11 nucleotides matching TRBD1. Germline V gives CDR1 SEHNR, CDR2 FQNEAQ (reference sequence). Trimming cost V 1 base and J 3 bases; bases outside gene matches: 1. The CDR3 sequence is 15 residues long. CDR3 protein: CASSLGDRGDYGYTF. CDR3 coding DNA: TGTGCCAGCAGCTTAGGGGACAGGGGGGACTATGGCTACACCTTC.

The gene calls are TRBV4-1 and TRBJ2-7; no clear D gene. From germline, CDR1 is MGHRA and CDR2 YSYEKL. Trimming cost V 0 bases and J 0 bases, with 9 bases left between them. The CDR3 sequence is 15 residues long. The CDR3 sequence is CASSQESGASYEQYF. In DNA form, the CDR3 reads TGCGCCAGCAGCCAAGAGTCTGGAGCCTCCTACGAGCAGTACTTC.

J is TRBJ1-1 and V is TRBV7-9; possibly TRBD1 for D (6 bases). The V end was cut by 1 base, the J end by 3 bases, with 12 bases between. From germline, CDR1 is SEHNR and CDR2 FQNEAQ (reference sequence). CDR3 size: 15 residues. DNA of the CDR3: TGTGCCAGCAGCTTAGACAGGGTGGGGCACACTGAAGCTTTCTTT. Protein product: CASSLDRVGHTEAFF.

This CDR3 reads CASSVSWGRWQSEQFF. The DNA of the CDR3 is TGTGCCAGCAGCGTTTCATGGGGGCGGTGGCAGTCTGAGCAGTTCTTC. The chain recombines TRBV9 with TRBJ2-1; D might be TRBD1 (6 bases). Per germline, CDR1 SGDLS and CDR2 YYNGEE. V was clipped by 2 bases and J by 9 bases, with 21 bases between them. This CDR3 comprises 16 residues.

The gene calls are TRBV19 and TRBJ1-2, with TRBD1 identical over 9 bases. The CDR3 length is 14 residues. V was pared by 10 bases and J by 4 bases, with 10 bases of the junction left unmatched. Germline values: CDR1 LNHDA, CDR2 SQIVND (reference sequence). The CDR3 sequence is CATKGRDRAYGYTF. In DNA, the CDR3 is TGTGCCACCAAGGGTCGGGACAGGGCCTATGGCTACACCTTC. Drawing the rest from reference TRBV19 and TRBJ1-2, the complete variable domain is DGGITQSPKYLFRKEGQNVTLSCEQNLNHDAMYWYRQDPGQGLRLIYYSQIVNDFQKGDIAEGYSVSREKKESFPLTVTSAQKNPTAFYLCATKGRDRAYGYTFGSGTRLTVV.

This chain uses TRBV4-1 with TRBJ2-2; D uncertain. The germline V gene has CDR1 MGHRA and CDR2 YSYEKL. This CDR3 is 15 amino acids long. Trimming pared 0 bases from V and 6 bases from J, leaving 11 bases between. The CDR3 loop reads CASSQEDSWAGELFF. CDR3 bases: TGCGCCAGCAGCCAAGAGGATAGCTGGGCCGGGGAGCTGTTTTTT.

This chain connects TRBV4-3 to TRBJ2-2, with a possible D match to TRBD1 (7 bases). The CDR3 is made up of 17 amino acids. V lost 3 bases to trimming and J lost 3 bases, with 17 bases between them. Germline-derived CDR1 and CDR2 are LGHNA and YSLEER. CDR3 bases: TGCGCCAGCAGCCACCCCGCCGACAGGGAGGACACCGGGGAGCTGTTTTTT. Protein product: CASSHPADREDTGELFF.

The CDR3 nucleotides read TGTGCCAGCAGCTTACTCGGGAGGGCCTCCGAGCAGTACTTC. It yields the protein CASSLLGRASEQYF. This rearrangement joins TRBV7-6 to TRBJ2-7; 8 bases match TRBD2. Germline V CDR1 and CDR2: SGHVS, FNYEAQ. The CDR3 loop spans 14 amino acids. V gave up 2 bases and J gave up 6 bases; unmatched junction bases: 6.

The V call is TRBV7-2, the J call TRBJ1-5, with D unresolved. V shed 1 base and J shed 2 bases, with 6 bases lying between them. Germline lookup yields CDR1 SGHTA and CDR2 FQGNSA. The CDR3 has 14 residues. CDR3 nucleotide sequence: TGTGCCAGCAGCTTAGGAGGCCGCAATCAGCCCCAGCATTTT. This sequence encodes CASSLGGRNQPQHF.

The chain has TRBV28 and TRBJ1-2; 7 bases fit TRBD1. The germline gives CDR1 MDHEN, CDR2 SYDVKM. The CDR3 consists of 17 residues. V dropped 5 bases and J dropped 2; count of bases not matched to a gene: 14. CDR3 sequence: CASSPTIQTGKNYGYTF. The CDR3, as DNA: TGTGCCAGCAGTCCCACGATCCAGACAGGGAAGAACTATGGCTACACCTTC.

V and J are TRBV6-5 and TRBJ2-3, with D tentatively TRBD1 (6 bases). Per the germline V gene, CDR1 is MNHEY and CDR2 is SVGAGI. The CDR3 runs to 14 residues. Trimming shortened V by 6 bases and J by 2 bases, and 12 bases separated the two germline ends. This CDR3 reads CASRTGGNTDTQYF. CDR3 coding DNA: TGTGCCAGCAGGACAGGTGGAAACACAGATACGCAGTATTTT.

The rearrangement links TRBV6-5 to TRBJ2-2; perhaps TRBD2 as D (6 bases). V lost 6 bases, J lost 9 bases, and 11 bases lay in between. The CDR3 contains 12 residues. Germline values: CDR1 MNHEY, CDR2 SVGAGI. The CDR3 here is CASSSAGRELFF. The CDR3 coding sequence is TGTGCCAGCAGCTCAGCGGGCCGGGAGCTGTTTTTT.

The gene calls are TRBV25-1 and TRBJ1-4; 7 nucleotides align to TRBD1. The CDR3 has 14 residues. V shed 8 bases, J shed 7 bases, and the junction held 10 bases outside the gene matches. Germline assignment: CDR1 MGHDK and CDR2 SYGVNS. CDR3 sequence: CASREHRGGEKLFF. In DNA form, the CDR3 reads TGTGCCAGCCGAGAACACAGGGGCGGTGAAAAACTGTTTTTT.

V gene TRBV27 combines with J gene TRBJ1-1; a weak D match, TRBD1 (6 bases). CDR1 is MNHEY, CDR2 SMNVEV, per germline (reference sequence). The length of the CDR3 is 14 residues. With 4 bases removed from V and 8 bases from J, the gap between germline ends came to 17 bases. CDR3 in amino acids: CASSSAGERFEAFF. CDR3 DNA sequence: TGTGCCAGCAGTTCGGCAGGGGAACGGTTCGAAGCTTTCTTT.

This clone was detected a few times. The chain has TRBV9 and TRBJ1-1; weak D call: TRBD1 (5 bases). The V gene's germline CDR1 is SGDLS and CDR2 YYNGEE. V was clipped by 4 bases and J by 8 bases, with 18 bases between them. The CDR3 has 14 amino acids. CDR3 protein: CASSIRVRDKEAFF. Here the CDR3 DNA reads TGTGCCAGCAGCATACGGGTCAGGGATAAAGAAGCTTTCTTT. Supplemented by reference TRBV9 and TRBJ1-1, the full variable domain reads DSGVTQTPKHLITATGQRVTLRCSPRSGDLSVYWYQQSLDQGLQFLIQYYNGEERAKGNILERFSAQQFPDLHSELNLSSLELGDSALYFCASSIRVRDKEAFFGQGTRLTVV.

The J gene is TRBJ2-7, the V gene TRBV19, with TRBD2 identical over 12 bases. Germline CDR1 reads LNHDA; CDR2 reads SQIVND (reference sequence). This CDR3 is built from 14 residues. Trimming took 5 bases from V and 3 from J; bases not matched to a gene: 2. This chain's CDR3 is CASSLTSGGYEQYF. The CDR3 nucleotides are TGTGCCAGTAGTTTGACTAGCGGGGGCTACGAGCAGTACTTC.

Only one count was recorded for this clone. V gene TRBV5-1 combines with J gene TRBJ1-2, with TRBD1 matching over 7 bases. V shed 4 bases, J shed 4 bases, and the junction held 10 bases outside the gene matches. The germline V gene has CDR1 SGHRS and CDR2 YFSETQ. The CDR3 sequence is 15 residues long. The CDR3 sequence: CASSPSGGVSYGYTF. CDR3 bases: TGCGCCAGCAGCCCCTCAGGGGGTGTTAGCTATGGCTACACCTTC.

The chain has TRBV6-5 and TRBJ2-7; TRBD2 aligns across 8 bases. CDR1 is MNHEY and CDR2 is SVGAGI in the germline V gene. The CDR3 is made up of 14 amino acids. The V and J ends lost 2 bases and 6 bases, in that order; junction bases with no gene match: 6. In DNA, the CDR3 is TGTGCCAGCAGTTACGGTGCGGGAGGAACCGAGCAGTACTTC. It codes for CASSYGAGGTEQYF.

The CDR3 is CASSIGRGSDEQYF. The CDR3 region has the DNA TGTGCCAGTAGTATAGGCCGGGGGAGCGACGAGCAGTACTTC. The gene calls are TRBV19 and TRBJ2-7; possibly TRBD2 for D (6 bases). CDR1 and CDR2 (germline): LNHDA, SQIVND (reference sequence). The germline V and J ends were trimmed by 1 base and 5 bases, with 12 bases remaining between them. The CDR3 is 14 residues long.

The rearrangement joins TRBV9 to TRBJ2-3; TRBD2 matches at 7 bases. The germline V gene has CDR1 SGDLS and CDR2 YYNGEE. This CDR3 is built from 14 residues. J gave up 6 bases and V 3 bases, and 7 bases lay outside the gene matches. CDR3: CASSGGSWRDTQYF. The CDR3 bases are TGTGCCAGCAGCGGCGGGAGCTGGAGGGATACGCAGTATTTT.

The CDR3, as DNA: TGTGCCAGCAGGCCTCCGCGGGGGGATGGGAGCTCTGGAAACACCATATATTTT. Its translation: CASRPPRGDGSSGNTIYF. The chain has TRBV21-1 and TRBJ1-3. TRBV21-1 is deemed a pseudogene. This CDR3 is 18 amino acids long.

The rearrangement joins TRBV14 to TRBJ2-1, with 8 bases identical to TRBD1. The CDR3 consists of 18 residues. With 0 bases clipped from V and 1 base from J, the junction kept 8 bases outside the gene matches. Germline CDR1 is SGHDN and CDR2 is FVKESK. CDR3 DNA: TGTGCCAGCAGCCAAGAGAGTAAGTGGGACAGGTCCTACAATGAGCAGTTCTTC. Its protein is CASSQESKWDRSYNEQFF.

The CDR3 DNA reads as TGTGCCAGCAGCTTTGGACAGCTGAACACTGAAGCTTTCTTT. It translates to CASSFGQLNTEAFF. This chain joins TRBV13 and TRBJ1-1; a weak D match, TRBD1 (6 bases). Germline V gives CDR1 PRHDT, CDR2 FYEKMQ (reference sequence). V gave up 3 bases and J gave up 0 bases, with 8 bases separating them. This CDR3 is built from 14 residues.

This clone showed up just once. The rearrangement uses TRBV4-1 and TRBJ2-7, with 8 positions matching TRBD1. This CDR3 region has 16 residues. The germline CDR1 and CDR2 sequences are MGHRA and YSYEKL. J lost 6 bases, V lost 0 bases, and 10 bases had no gene match. CDR3 loop: CASSQEEGTGFVEQYF. The CDR3 DNA follows: TGCGCCAGCAGCCAAGAGGAGGGGACAGGATTTGTCGAGCAGTACTTC.

The V call is TRBV10-3, the J call TRBJ1-5; 10 nucleotides align to TRBD1. Looked up from germline, CDR1 is ENHRY and CDR2 is SYGVKD. The CDR3 sequence is 15 residues long. V was pared by 5 bases and J by 4 bases, with 5 bases of the junction left unmatched. CDR3 sequence reads: CAISSPGQGNQPQHF. DNA for the CDR3: TGTGCCATCAGTTCGCCGGGACAGGGGAATCAGCCCCAGCATTTT.